The sequence of this T cell receptor (beta chain) was determined in a study of blood T cell repertoires in COVID-19. Study information: Sites across the United States, Italy and Spain contributed samples from acute and convalescent COVID-19. T cells, B-cell-depleted T cells, or PBMCs provided the cDNA or gDNA that served as material.

Original handling: Amplification from reference gene primers served as the basis for estimated nucleated cell counts. Sequencing was performed with immunoSEQ multiplex PCR; in TCRdb, only in-frame clones are kept and a portion is missing. That table furnishes V, J and clone size, whereas the DNA furnished D and trimming. The table has about 200,000 clones, roughly nine tenths seen once. The CDR3 length is 14 residues. CDR1 and CDR2 from the germline V gene are SGHKS and YYEKEE (reference sequence). With V trimmed by 0 bases and J by 4 bases, 2 bases remained unmatched. Input material: peripheral blood. This receptor was identified in a woman in her seventies with acute or convalescent COVID-19. This chain joins TRBV5-5 and TRBJ1-1, with TRBD1 identical over 8 bases. Here the CDR3 reads CASSLEDRVTEAFF. CDR3 nucleotide sequence: TGTGCCAGCAGCTTGGAGGACAGGGTCACTGAAGCTTTCTTT.